These T cell receptor beta chains were read from a single sample in a study of vaccination and CD4 T cells after COVID-19. MiXCR, applied by TCRdb to the PCR reads, yields one record per CDR3 protein. The table has tens of thousands of distinct CDR3 sequences, 65% to 80% seen once. These receptors' antigens are unknown. Sequenced: CD4+ T cells from blood, cultured in vitro. The receptors were gathered from a human donor who had recovered from COVID-19. Both conserved end residues are part of each CDR3. Each record gives: V gene, J gene, D gene, clone size, CDR3 protein, CDR3 DNA. The D gene is left open where the match is weak. Part of the rows lack a size; the others show once, few, many or a class for expanded clones.

V gene: TRBV27; J gene: TRBJ2-3; D gene: TRBD2; clone size: few; CDR3 protein: CASSPASSGGADTQYF; CDR3 DNA: TGTGCCAGCAGTCCGGCGTCTAGCGGGGGGGCGGATACGCAGTATTTT
V gene: TRBV7-2; J gene: TRBJ1-2; D gene: TRBD1; clone size: -; CDR3 protein: CASSFRQGSYGYTF; CDR3 DNA: TGTGCCAGCAGCTTCCGACAGGGCTCCTATGGCTACACCTTC
V gene: TRBV6-1; J gene: TRBJ2-5; D gene: -; clone size: few; CDR3 protein: CASSRGETQYF; CDR3 DNA: TGTGCCAGCAGTCGTGGGGAGACCCAGTACTTC
V gene: TRBV7-6; J gene: TRBJ1-3; D gene: -; clone size: -; CDR3 protein: CASSSGSHSGNTIYF; CDR3 DNA: TGTGCCAGCAGCTCCGGATCTCACTCTGGAAACACCATATATTTT
V gene: TRBV19; J gene: TRBJ1-2; D gene: TRBD1; clone size: few; CDR3 protein: CASSILAGGHGYTF; CDR3 DNA: TGTGCCAGTAGTATTCTGGCAGGGGGGCATGGCTACACCTTC
V gene: TRBV25-1; J gene: TRBJ1-1; D gene: -; clone size: -; CDR3 protein: CASRQTGGAEAFF; CDR3 DNA: TGTGCCAGCAGACAAACGGGGGGCGCTGAAGCTTTCTTT
V gene: TRBV25-1; J gene: TRBJ2-5; D gene: -; clone size: few; CDR3 protein: CASSDPEVGQETQYF; CDR3 DNA: TGTGCCAGCAGTGACCCAGAGGTCGGCCAAGAGACCCAGTACTTC
V gene: TRBV27; J gene: TRBJ1-5; D gene: -; clone size: -; CDR3 protein: CASSLLGKGGPQHF; CDR3 DNA: TGTGCCAGCAGTTTACTCGGCAAGGGTGGGCCCCAGCATTTT
V gene: TRBV7-2; J gene: TRBJ1-4; D gene: -; clone size: -; CDR3 protein: CASRSGTANEKLFF; CDR3 DNA: TGTGCCAGCAGATCCGGGACTGCAAATGAAAAACTGTTTTTT
V gene: TRBV19; J gene: TRBJ1-2; D gene: -; clone size: -; CDR3 protein: CASSPTANYGYTF; CDR3 DNA: TGTGCCAGTAGTCCAACAGCTAACTATGGCTACACCTTC
V gene: TRBV6-2/TRBV6-3; J gene: TRBJ2-7; D gene: -; clone size: -; CDR3 protein: CASTRAFRGRYEQYF; CDR3 DNA: TGTGCCAGCACACGGGCCTTTCGCGGGCGCTACGAGCAGTACTTC